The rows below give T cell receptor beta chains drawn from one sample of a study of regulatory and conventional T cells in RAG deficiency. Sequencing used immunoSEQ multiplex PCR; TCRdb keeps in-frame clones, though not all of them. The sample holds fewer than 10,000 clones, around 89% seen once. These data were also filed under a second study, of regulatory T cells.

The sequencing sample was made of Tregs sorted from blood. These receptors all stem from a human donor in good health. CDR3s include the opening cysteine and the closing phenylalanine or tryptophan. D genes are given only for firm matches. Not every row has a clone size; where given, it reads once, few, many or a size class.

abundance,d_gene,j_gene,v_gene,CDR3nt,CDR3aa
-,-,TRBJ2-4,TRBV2,TGTGCCAGCAGCGTTGAGGCCGGGTTAAACATTCAGTACTTC,CASSVEAGLNIQYF
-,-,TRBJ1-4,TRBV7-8,TGTGCCAGCAGCCCGGACACCACTGAAAAACTGTTTTTT,CASSPDTTEKLFF
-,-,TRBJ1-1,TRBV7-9,TGTGCCAGCAGCTTTGAGACAGGAGGTACCACTGAAGCTTTCTTT,CASSFETGGTTEAFF
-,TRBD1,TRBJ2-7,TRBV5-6,TGTGCCAGCAGCTCCCTTGGGGGACAGGGGTTCTACGAGCAGTACTTC,CASSSLGGQGFYEQYF
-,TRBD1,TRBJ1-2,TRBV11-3,TGTGCCAGCAGCCCCGGACAGGGGACCGGATCTGCCTATGGCTACACCTTC,CASSPGQGTGSAYGYTF
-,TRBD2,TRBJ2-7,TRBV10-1,TGCGCCAGCAGCCGTAGCGGGAGCAACGAGCAGTACTTC,CASSRSGSNEQYF
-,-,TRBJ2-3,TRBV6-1,TGTGCCAGCAGTGGAACGTCAGGAATGGGTACGCAGTATTTT,CASSGTSGMGTQYF
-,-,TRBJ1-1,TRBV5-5,TGTGCCAGCAGCTTGACAAGGGGCACTGAAGCTTTCTTT,CASSLTRGTEAFF
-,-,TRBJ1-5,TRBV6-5,TGTGCCAGCAGTTACCTAGGGGGTGGTCAGCCCCAGCATTTT,CASSYLGGGQPQHF
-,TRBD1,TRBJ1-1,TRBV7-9,TGTGCCACACAGGGACAGTCTTTCATGAACACTGAAGCTTTCTTT,CATQGQSFMNTEAFF
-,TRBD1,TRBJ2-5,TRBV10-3,TGTGCCATCAAGGGACAGCAACAAGAGACCCAGTACTTC,CAIKGQQQETQYF
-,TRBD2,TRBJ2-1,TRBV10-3,TGTGCCACAGGGAGGACTAGCGGGACTAATGAGCAGTTCTTC,CATGRTSGTNEQFF
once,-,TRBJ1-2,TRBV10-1,TGCGCCAGCAGTGAGTGGGGATGGGGCGGCTACACCTTC,CASSEWGWGGYTF
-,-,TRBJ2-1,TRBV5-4,TGTGCCAGCCACATTAATGAGCAGTTCTTC,CASHINEQFF
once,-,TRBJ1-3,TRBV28,TGTGCCAGCAGTAGCCGGGGATCAGGAAACACCATATATTTT,CASSSRGSGNTIYF
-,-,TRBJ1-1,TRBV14,TGTGCCAGCAGCCCCTTGAGGGGGTCGGCGAACACTGAAGCTTTCTTT,CASSPLRGSANTEAFF
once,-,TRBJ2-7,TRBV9,TGTGCCAGCAGCGTAGAACCGACCTCCTACGAGCAGTACTTC,CASSVEPTSYEQYF
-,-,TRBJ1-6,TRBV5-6,TGTGCCAGCAGCTTGGTCGCAGCTGGCCCCTATAATTCACCCCTCCACTTT,CASSLVAAGPYNSPLHF
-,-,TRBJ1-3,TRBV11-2,TGTGCCAGCAGCAAGATTTCCGGGGGCCCTGGAAGCACCATATATTTT,CASSKISGGPGSTIYF
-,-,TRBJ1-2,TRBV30,TGTGCCTGGAGTTCAGGGTTTAGGGGCTATGGCTACACCTTC,CAWSSGFRGYGYTF
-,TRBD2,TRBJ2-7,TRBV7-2,TGTGCCAGCAGCTTACTAGCGGGGGGGATCTACGAGCAGTACTTC,CASSLLAGGIYEQYF
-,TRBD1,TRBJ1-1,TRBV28,TGTGCCAGCAGCAGGGACAGACTTGAAGCTTTCTTT,CASSRDRLEAFF